This TCR beta chain was captured in a study of blood T cell repertoires in COVID-19. The table lists this clone with a count of one. TCRdb's table, derived via immunoSEQ multiplex PCR, lists solely in-frame clones and lacks some. The table shows about 190,000 clones, with 76% occurring only once. This CDR3 is 12 amino acids long. Germline V gives CDR1 SGHTA, CDR2 FQGNSA. The V gene lost 5 bases and the J gene lost 7 bases, with 8 bases spanning the gap. The clonotype comes from a woman between 50 and 59 years old with acute COVID-19. Sequencing input: PBMCs or T cells enriched from blood (not recorded which). The chain uses TRBV7-2 and TRBJ2-2; D gene uncertain. The CDR3 coding sequence is TGTGCCAGCAGCCTGACTGTCGGGGAGCTGTTTTTT. Translated, it gives CASSLTVGELFF.